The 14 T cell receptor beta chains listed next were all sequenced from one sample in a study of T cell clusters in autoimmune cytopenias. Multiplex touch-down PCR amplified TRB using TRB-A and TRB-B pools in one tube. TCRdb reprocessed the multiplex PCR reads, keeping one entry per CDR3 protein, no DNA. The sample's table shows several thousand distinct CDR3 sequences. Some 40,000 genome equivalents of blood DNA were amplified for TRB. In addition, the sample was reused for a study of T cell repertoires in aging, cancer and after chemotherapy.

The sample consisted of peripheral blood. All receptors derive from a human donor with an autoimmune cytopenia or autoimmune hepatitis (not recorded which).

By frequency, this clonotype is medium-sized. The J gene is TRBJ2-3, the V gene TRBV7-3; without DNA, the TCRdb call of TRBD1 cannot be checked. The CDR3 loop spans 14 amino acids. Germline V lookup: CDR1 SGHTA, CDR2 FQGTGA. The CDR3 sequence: CASSLGGYTDTQYF. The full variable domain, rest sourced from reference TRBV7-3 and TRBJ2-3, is GAGVSQTPSNKVTEKGKYVELRCDPISGHTALYWYRQSLGQGPEFLIYFQGTGAADDSGLPNDRFFAVRPEGSVSTLKIQRTERGDSAVYLCASSLGGYTDTQYFGPGTRLTVL.

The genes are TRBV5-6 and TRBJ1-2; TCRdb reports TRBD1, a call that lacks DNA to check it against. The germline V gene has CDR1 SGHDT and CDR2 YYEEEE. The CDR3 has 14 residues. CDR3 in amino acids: CASSPGPDNYGYTF.

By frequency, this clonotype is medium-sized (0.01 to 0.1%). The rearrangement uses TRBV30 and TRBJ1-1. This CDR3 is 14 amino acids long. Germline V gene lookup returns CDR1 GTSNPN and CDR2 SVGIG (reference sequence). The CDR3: CAWGPGLPNTEAFF.

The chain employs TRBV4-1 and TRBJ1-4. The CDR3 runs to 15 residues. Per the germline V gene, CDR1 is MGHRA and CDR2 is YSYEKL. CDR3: CASSQDQGRMGKLFF.

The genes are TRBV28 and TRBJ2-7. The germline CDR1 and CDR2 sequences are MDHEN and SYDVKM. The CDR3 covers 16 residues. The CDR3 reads CASSTDRMLQTYEQYF.

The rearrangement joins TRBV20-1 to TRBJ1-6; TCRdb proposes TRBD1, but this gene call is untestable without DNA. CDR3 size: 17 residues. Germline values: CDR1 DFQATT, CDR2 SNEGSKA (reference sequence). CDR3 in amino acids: CSARDEGTVAYNSPLHF.

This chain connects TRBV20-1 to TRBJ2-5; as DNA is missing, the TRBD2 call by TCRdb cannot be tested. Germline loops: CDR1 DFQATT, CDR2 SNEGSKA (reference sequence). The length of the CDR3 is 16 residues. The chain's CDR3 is CSARATSGGARETQYF.

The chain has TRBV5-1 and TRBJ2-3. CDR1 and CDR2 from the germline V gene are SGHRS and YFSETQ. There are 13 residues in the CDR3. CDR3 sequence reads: CASSRLRTDTQYF.

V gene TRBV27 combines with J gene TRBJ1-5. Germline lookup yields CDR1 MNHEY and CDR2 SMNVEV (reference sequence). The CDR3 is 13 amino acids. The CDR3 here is CASSLESRQPQHF.

The CDR3 is CASSFSRDTFNYGYTF. This chain links TRBV18 with TRBJ1-2; TCRdb calls TRBD1, which cannot be checked without DNA. Germline V gives CDR1 KGHSH, CDR2 LQKENI. There are 16 residues in the CDR3. Looking up the rest from reference TRBV18 and TRBJ1-2 gives the full variable domain: NAGVMQNPRHLVRRRGQEARLRCSPMKGHSHVYWYRQLPEEGLKFMVYLQKENIIDESGMPKERFSAEFPKEGPSILRIQQVVRGDSAAYFCASSFSRDTFNYGYTFGSGTRLTVV.

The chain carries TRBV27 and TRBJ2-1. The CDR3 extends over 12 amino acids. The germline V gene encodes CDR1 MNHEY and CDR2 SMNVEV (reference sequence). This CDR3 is CASSRIDGEQFF.

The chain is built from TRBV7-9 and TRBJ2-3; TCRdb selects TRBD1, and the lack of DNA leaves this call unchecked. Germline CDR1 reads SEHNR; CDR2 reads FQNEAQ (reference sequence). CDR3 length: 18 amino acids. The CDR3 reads CASSHLNYRGILTDTQYF.

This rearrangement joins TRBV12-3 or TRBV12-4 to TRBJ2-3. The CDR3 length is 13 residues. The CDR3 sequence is CASSFREADTQYF.

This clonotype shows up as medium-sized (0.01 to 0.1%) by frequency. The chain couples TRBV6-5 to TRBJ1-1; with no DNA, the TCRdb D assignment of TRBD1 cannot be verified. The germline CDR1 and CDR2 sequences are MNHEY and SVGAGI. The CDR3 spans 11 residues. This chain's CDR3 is CASSYDRETFF.